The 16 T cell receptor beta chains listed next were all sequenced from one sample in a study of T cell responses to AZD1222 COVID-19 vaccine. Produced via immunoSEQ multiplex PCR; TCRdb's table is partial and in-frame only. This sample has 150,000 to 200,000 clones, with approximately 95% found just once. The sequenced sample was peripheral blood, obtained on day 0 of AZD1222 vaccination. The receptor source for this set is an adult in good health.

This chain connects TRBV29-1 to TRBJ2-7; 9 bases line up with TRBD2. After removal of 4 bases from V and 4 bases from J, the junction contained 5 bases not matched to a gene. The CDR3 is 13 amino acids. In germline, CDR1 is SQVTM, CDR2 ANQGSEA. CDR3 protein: CSVAGTSSYEQYF. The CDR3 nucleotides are TGCAGCGTTGCCGGGACTAGCTCTTACGAGCAGTACTTC.

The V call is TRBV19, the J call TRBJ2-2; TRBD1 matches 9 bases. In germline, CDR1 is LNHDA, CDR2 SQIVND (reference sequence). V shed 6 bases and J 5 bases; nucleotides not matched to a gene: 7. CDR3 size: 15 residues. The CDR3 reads CASSLRTGETGELFF. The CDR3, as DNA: TGTGCCAGTAGCCTCAGGACAGGGGAGACCGGGGAGCTGTTTTTT. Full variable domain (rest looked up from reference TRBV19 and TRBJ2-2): DGGITQSPKYLFRKEGQNVTLSCEQNLNHDAMYWYRQDPGQGLRLIYYSQIVNDFQKGDIAEGYSVSREKKESFPLTVTSAQKNPTAFYLCASSLRTGETGELFFGEGSRLTVL.

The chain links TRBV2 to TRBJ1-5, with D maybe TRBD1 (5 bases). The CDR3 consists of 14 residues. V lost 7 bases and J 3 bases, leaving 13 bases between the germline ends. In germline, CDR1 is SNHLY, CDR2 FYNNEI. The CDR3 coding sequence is TGTGCCAGCAACGCAGACAGCTACAATCAGCCCCAGCATTTT. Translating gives CASNADSYNQPQHF.

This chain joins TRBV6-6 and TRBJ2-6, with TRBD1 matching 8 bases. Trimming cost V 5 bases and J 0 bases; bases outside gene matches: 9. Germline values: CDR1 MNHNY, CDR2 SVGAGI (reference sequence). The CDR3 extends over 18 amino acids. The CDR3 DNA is TGTGCCAGCAGTCGAGCCGGGACAGGCAACTCTGGGGCCAACGTCCTGACTTTC. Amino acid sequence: CASSRAGTGNSGANVLTF.

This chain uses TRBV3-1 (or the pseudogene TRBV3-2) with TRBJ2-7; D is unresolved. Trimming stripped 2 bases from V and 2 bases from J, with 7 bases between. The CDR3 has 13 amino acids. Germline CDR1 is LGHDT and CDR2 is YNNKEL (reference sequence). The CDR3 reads CASSQPPTYEQYF. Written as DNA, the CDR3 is TGTGCCAGCAGCCAACCACCCACCTACGAGCAGTACTTC.

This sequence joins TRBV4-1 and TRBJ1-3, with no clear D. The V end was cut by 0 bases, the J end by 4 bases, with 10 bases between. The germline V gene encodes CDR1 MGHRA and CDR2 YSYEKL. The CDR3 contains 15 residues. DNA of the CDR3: TGCGCCAGCAGCCAAGAGGTGGACCGAGGAAACACCATATATTTT. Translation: CASSQEVDRGNTIYF.

The CDR3 bases are TGCGCCAGCAGACACGAACCCACTGGGGCGTTAAGAACCGGGGAGCTGTTTTTT. It yields the protein CASRHEPTGALRTGELFF. The chain has TRBV5-1 and TRBJ2-2; D perhaps matches TRBD1 (5 bases). The CDR3 extends over 18 amino acids. V lost 5 bases and J 5 bases, leaving 25 bases between the germline ends. The germline gives CDR1 SGHRS, CDR2 YFSETQ. The full variable domain, rest sourced from reference TRBV5-1 and TRBJ2-2, is KAGVTQTPRYLIKTRGQQVTLSCSPISGHRSVSWYQQTPGQGLQFLFEYFSETQRNKGNFPGRFSGRQFSNSRSEMNVSTLELGDSALYLCASRHEPTGALRTGELFFGEGSRLTVL.

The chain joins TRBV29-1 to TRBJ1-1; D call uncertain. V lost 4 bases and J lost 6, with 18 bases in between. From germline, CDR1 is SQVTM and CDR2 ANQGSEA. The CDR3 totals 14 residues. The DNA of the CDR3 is TGCAGCGTTGGGGTCGCAGATGCGCGGGCTGAAGCTTTCTTT. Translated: CSVGVADARAEAFF.

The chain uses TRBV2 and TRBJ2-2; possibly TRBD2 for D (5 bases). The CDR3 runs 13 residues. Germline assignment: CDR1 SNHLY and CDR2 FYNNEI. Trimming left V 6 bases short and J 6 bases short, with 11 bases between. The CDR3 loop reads CASSRERAGELFF. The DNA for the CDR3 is TGTGCCAGCAGCCGAGAGAGGGCCGGGGAGCTGTTTTTT.

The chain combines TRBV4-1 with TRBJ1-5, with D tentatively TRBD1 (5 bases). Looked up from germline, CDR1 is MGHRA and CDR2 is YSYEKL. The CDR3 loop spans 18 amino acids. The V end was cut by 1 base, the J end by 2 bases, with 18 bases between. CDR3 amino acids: CASSQGPRGGVGNQPQHF. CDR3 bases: TGCGCCAGCAGCCAAGGCCCGCGCGGGGGGGTCGGCAATCAGCCCCAGCATTTT.

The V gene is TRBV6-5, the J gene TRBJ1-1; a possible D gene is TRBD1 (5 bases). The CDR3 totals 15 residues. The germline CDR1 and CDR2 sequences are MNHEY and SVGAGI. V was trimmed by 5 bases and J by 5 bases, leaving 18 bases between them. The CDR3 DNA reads TGTGCCAGCAGTCTCCGTTCGGGGCGGGGAACTGAAGCTTTCTTT. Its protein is CASSLRSGRGTEAFF.

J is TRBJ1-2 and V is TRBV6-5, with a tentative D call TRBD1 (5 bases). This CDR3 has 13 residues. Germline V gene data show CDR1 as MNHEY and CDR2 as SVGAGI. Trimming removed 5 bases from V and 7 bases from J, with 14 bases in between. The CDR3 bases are TGTGCCAGCAGTCCCCCAGGGAGAAGTGGCTACACCTTC. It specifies CASSPPGRSGYTF.

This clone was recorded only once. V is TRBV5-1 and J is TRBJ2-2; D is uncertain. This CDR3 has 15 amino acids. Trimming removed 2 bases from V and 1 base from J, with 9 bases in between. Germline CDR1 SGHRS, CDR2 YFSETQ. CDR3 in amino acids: CASSFGQLNTGELFF. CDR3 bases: TGCGCCAGCAGCTTCGGGCAGTTGAACACCGGGGAGCTGTTTTTT. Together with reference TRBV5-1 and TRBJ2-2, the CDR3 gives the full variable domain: KAGVTQTPRYLIKTRGQQVTLSCSPISGHRSVSWYQQTPGQGLQFLFEYFSETQRNKGNFPGRFSGRQFSNSRSEMNVSTLELGDSALYLCASSFGQLNTGELFFGEGSRLTVL.

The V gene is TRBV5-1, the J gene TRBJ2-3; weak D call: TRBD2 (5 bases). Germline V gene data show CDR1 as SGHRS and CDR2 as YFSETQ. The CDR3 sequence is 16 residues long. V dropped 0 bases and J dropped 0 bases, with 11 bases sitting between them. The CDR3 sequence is CASSLVPGSSTDTQYF. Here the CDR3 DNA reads TGCGCCAGCAGCTTGGTGCCGGGATCCAGCACAGATACGCAGTATTTT.

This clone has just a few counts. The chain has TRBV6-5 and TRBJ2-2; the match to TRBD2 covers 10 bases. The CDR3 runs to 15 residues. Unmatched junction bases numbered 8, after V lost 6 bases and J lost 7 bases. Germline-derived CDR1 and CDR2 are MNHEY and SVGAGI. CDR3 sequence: CASRSGGAADGELFF. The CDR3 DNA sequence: TGTGCCAGCAGGAGCGGGGGGGCCGCGGACGGGGAGCTGTTTTTT.

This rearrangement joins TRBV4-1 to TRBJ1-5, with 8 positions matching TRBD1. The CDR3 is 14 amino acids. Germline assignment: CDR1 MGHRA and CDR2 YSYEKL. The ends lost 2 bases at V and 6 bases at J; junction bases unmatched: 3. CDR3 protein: CASSQLTGGQPQHF. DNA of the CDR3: TGCGCCAGCAGCCAATTAACAGGGGGTCAGCCCCAGCATTTT.